A single sample is the source of the 3 T cell receptor beta chains below, sequenced in a study of response to subunit inactivated influenza vaccine. TCRdb redid the calling of the RT-PCR reads with MiXCR, one entry per CDR3 protein. The sample includes around 540,000 distinct CDR3 sequences, 12% of them seen just once. This specimen was PBMCs from blood, taken on the day of vaccination. The receptors derive from a man over 45 who received an inactivated influenza vaccine.

The chain combines TRBV13 with TRBJ2-7, with TRBD1 matching 7 bases. Losses at the gene ends were 7 bases for V and 0 bases for J; bases not matched to a gene: 12. This CDR3 has 16 amino acids. The V gene's germline CDR1 is PRHDT and CDR2 FYEKMQ (reference sequence). This CDR3 reads CASTRVGTVGSYEQYF. CDR3 bases: TGTGCCAGCACCCGGGTGGGGACAGTCGGCTCCTACGAGCAGTACTTC.

This chain links TRBV2 with TRBJ2-5; no clear D gene. The CDR3 has 11 amino acids. V dropped 5 bases and J dropped 8 bases, with 9 bases sitting between them. The germline V gene encodes CDR1 SNHLY and CDR2 FYNNEI. This CDR3 reads CASSRVGTQYF. In DNA form, the CDR3 reads TGTGCCAGCAGTCGAGTGGGTACCCAGTACTTC.

This clonotype occurred many times. The chain uses TRBV6-5 and TRBJ2-2; no firm D call. V gave up 4 bases and J gave up 6 bases, with 9 bases separating them. This CDR3 contains 13 residues. CDR1 is MNHEY, CDR2 SVGAGI, per germline. The CDR3 nucleotides are TGTGCCAGCAGTTCCCGTTCTTCCGGGGAGCTGTTTTTT. This gives the protein CASSSRSSGELFF.